The clone carrying this T cell receptor (beta chain) came up many times. Documented time point: newly diagnosed GD, antithyroid drugs for less than 3 months. Construction of the TCR library relied on RNA isolated from PBMCs. Xi'an, China, was home to the endocrinology department that provided patients. The data belong to a study of regulatory T cells in long-lasting Graves disease. Building of the TCR beta libraries involved iRepertoire HTBI primers and Arm-PCR of CDR3 regions. TCRdb analysed the multiplex PCR reads with MiXCR anew, one entry per CDR3 protein. The data show 370,000 or so distinct CDR3 sequences, 15% to 20% seen once. The data were also submitted as part of a second study, on T cells in Graves' hyperthyroidism and ophthalmopathy.

The sequence derives from a woman aged 18-30 years with Graves disease. The source was peripheral blood mononuclear cells (PBMCs), collected at new diagnosis, from a patient treated with antithyroid drugs.

The CDR3 region has the DNA TGTGCCAGCAGCTCCCTGGAGGGGGCCGGGCAGCCCCAGCATTTT. Its translation: CASSSLEGAGQPQHF. J is TRBJ1-5 and V is TRBV7-3, with 7 positions matching TRBD1. The junction had 10 bases not matched to a gene; V was cut back by 4 bases and J by 7 bases. The CDR3 totals 15 residues. CDR1 SGHTA and CDR2 FQGTGA come from the germline V gene. Filled out from reference TRBV7-3 and TRBJ1-5, the complete variable domain reads GAGVSQTPSNKVTEKGKYVELRCDPISGHTALYWYRQSLGQGPEFLIYFQGTGAADDSGLPNDRFFAVRPEGSVSTLKIQRTERGDSAVYLCASSSLEGAGQPQHFGDGTRLSIL.